This paragraph covers one T cell receptor (beta chain) sequence. Its antigen is still unknown. One end of the junction does not line up with germline, which may come from a read error. The data belong to a study of blood T cells in healthy people across ages. The authors ran a second PCR of roughly 7 to 11 cycles using a sample-barcoded 5' primer and a J-beta primer mix. Using its own MiXCR run on the 5' RACE reads, TCRdb lists one record per CDR3 protein. The sample consists of around 1.5 million distinct CDR3 sequences, 34% of them appearing once. The extraction recovered at least 5 micrograms of total RNA per sample. Study-level results: More naive CD4+ cells and higher diversity marked long-lived donors relative to aged donors.

The clonotype comes from a woman aged 25 to 39 in good health. Input material: blood.

CDR3 sequence reads: CARSLPGGDTQYF. The CDR3 DNA sequence: TGTGCCAGGAGCTTGCCGGGGGGAGATACGCAGTATTTT. The chain couples TRBV7-3 to TRBJ2-3; TRBD2 matches at 7 bases. Germline V CDR1 and CDR2: SGHTA, FQGTGA. This CDR3 region has 13 residues.